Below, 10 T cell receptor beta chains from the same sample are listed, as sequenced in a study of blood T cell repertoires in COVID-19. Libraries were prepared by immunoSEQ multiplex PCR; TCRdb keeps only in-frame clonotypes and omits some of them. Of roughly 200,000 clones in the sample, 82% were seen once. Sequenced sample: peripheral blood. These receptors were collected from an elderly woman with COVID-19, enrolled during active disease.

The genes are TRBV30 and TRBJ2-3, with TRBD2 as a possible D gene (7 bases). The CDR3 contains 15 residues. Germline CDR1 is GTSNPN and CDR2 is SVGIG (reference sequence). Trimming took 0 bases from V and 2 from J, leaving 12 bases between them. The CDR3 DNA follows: TGTGCCTGGAGTGTTGGGGGGGCCTACACAGATACGCAGTATTTT. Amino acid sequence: CAWSVGGAYTDTQYF.

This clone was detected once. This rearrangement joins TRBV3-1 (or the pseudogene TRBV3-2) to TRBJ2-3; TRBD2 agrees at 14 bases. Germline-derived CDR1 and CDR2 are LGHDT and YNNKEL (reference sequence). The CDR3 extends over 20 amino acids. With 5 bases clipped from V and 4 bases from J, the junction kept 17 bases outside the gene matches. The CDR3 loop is CASSFRRGLAGVSVADTQYF. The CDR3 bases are TGTGCCAGCAGCTTCCGGAGGGGACTAGCGGGAGTTAGCGTCGCAGATACGCAGTATTTT.

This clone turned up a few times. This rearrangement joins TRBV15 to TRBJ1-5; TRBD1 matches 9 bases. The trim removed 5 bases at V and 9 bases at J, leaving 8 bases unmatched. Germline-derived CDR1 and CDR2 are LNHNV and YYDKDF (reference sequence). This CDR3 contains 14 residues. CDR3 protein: CATSPDRGFLPQHF. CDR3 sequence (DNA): TGTGCCACCAGCCCCGACAGGGGGTTTCTGCCCCAGCATTTT.

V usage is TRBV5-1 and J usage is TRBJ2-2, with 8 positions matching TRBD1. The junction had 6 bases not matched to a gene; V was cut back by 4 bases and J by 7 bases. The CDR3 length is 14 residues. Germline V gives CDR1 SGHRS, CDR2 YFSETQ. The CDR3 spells CASSGRGPDGELFF. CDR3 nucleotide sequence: TGCGCCAGCAGCGGCAGGGGGCCGGACGGGGAGCTGTTTTTT. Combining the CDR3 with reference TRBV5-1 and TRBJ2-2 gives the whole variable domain KAGVTQTPRYLIKTRGQQVTLSCSPISGHRSVSWYQQTPGQGLQFLFEYFSETQRNKGNFPGRFSGRQFSNSRSEMNVSTLELGDSALYLCASSGRGPDGELFFGEGSRLTVL.

The CDR3 sequence: CASTSGGSSTGELFF. CDR3 sequence (DNA): TGTGCCAGCACTTCGGGCGGGAGCTCCACCGGGGAGCTGTTTTTT. The chain joins TRBV3-1 (or the pseudogene TRBV3-2) to TRBJ2-2; 7 nucleotides align to TRBD2. The CDR3 contains 15 residues. V shed 7 bases and J 4 bases; nucleotides not matched to a gene: 9. Germline V gene data show CDR1 as LGHDT and CDR2 as YNNKEL (reference sequence).

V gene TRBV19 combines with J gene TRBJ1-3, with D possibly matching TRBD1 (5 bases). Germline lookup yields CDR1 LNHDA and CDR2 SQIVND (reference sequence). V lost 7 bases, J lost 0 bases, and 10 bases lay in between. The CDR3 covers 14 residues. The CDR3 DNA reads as TGTGCCAGTATGGGGGACTTCTCTGGAAACACCATATATTTT. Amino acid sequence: CASMGDFSGNTIYF.

The CDR3 nucleotides are TGCAGTGCTTGGGAGTCCTACGAGCAGTACTTC. Protein: CSAWESYEQYF. The chain links TRBV20-1 to TRBJ2-7; possible D gene TRBD2, 5 bases. This CDR3 has 11 residues. V was shortened by 5 bases and J by 1 base, with 6 bases between the two germline ends. The germline V gene encodes CDR1 DFQATT and CDR2 SNEGSKA (reference sequence).

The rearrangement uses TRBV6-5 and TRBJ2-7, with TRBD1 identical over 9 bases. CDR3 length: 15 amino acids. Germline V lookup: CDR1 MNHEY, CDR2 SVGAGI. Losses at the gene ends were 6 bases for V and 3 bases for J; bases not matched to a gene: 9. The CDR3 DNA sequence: TGTGCCAGCAGGGACCCGGGACAGGGAATCTACGAGCAGTACTTC. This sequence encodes CASRDPGQGIYEQYF.

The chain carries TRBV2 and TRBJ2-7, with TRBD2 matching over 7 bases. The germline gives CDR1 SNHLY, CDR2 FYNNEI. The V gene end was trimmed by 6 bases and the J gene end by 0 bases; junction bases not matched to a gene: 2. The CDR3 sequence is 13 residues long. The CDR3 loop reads CASRGGSSYEQYF. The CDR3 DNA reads TGTGCCAGCAGGGGGGGGTCCTCCTACGAGCAGTACTTC.

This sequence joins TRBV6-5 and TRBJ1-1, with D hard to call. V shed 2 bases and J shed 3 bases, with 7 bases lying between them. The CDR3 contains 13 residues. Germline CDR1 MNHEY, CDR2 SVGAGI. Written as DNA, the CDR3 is TGTGCCAGCAGTTACGAGGTCTACACTGAAGCTTTCTTT. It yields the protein CASSYEVYTEAFF.